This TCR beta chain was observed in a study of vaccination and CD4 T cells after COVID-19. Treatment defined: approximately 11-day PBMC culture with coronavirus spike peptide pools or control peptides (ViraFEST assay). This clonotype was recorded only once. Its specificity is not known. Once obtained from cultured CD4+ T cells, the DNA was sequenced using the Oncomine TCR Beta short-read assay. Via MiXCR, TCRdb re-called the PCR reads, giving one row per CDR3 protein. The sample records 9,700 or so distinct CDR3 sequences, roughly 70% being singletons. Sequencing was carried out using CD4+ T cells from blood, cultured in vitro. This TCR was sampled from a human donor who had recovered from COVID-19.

This chain's CDR3 is CASSHVTGAYGYTF. The CDR3 nucleotides are TGCGCCAGCAGCCATGTAACGGGGGCCTATGGCTACACCTTC. The V call is TRBV4-1, the J call TRBJ1-2; TRBD1 might be the D (6 bases). This CDR3 spans 14 amino acids. Per germline, CDR1 MGHRA and CDR2 YSYEKL. V was clipped by 3 bases and J by 4 bases, with 12 bases between them.